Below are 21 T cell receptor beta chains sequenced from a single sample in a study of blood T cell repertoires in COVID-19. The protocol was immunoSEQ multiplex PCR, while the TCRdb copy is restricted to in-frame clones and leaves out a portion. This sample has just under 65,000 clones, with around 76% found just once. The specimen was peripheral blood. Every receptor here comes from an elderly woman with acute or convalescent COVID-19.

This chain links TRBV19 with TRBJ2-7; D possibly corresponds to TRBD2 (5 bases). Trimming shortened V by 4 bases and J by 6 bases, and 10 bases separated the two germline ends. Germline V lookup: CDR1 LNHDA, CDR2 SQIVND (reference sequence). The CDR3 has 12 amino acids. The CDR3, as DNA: TGTGCCAGTAGTACCACGGGATCCGAGCAGTACTTC. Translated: CASSTTGSEQYF.

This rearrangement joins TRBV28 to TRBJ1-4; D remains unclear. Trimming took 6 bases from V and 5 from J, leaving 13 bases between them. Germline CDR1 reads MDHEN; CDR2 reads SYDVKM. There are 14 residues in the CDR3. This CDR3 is CASSLRSGNEKLFF. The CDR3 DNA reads TGTGCCAGCAGCCTCCGCTCGGGGAATGAAAAACTGTTTTTT.

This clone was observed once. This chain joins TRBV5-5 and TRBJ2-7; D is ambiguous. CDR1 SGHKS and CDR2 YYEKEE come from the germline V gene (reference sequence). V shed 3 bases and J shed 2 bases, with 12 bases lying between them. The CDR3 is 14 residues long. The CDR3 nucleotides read TGTGCCAGCAGCTCCCGCCTGAGAACCTACGAGCAGTACTTC. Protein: CASSSRLRTYEQYF.

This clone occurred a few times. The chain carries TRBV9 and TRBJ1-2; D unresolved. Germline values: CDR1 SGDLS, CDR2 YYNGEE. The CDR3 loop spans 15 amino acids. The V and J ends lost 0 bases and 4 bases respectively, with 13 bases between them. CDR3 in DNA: TGTGCCAGCAGCGTAGACCCGTTATTGAGCTATGGCTACACCTTC. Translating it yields CASSVDPLLSYGYTF.

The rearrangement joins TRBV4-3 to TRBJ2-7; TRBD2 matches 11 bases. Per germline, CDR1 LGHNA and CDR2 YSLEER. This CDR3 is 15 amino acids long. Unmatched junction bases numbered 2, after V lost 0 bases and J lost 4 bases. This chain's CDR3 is CASSQDPSGRYEQYF. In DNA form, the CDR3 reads TGCGCCAGCAGCCAAGACCCTAGCGGGAGGTACGAGCAGTACTTC.

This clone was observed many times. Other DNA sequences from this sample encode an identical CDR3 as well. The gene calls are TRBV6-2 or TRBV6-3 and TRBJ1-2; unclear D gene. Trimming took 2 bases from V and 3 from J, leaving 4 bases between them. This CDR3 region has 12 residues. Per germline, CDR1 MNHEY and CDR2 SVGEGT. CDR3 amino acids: CASSYPDYGYTF. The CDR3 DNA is TGTGCCAGCAGTTACCCAGACTATGGCTACACCTTC.

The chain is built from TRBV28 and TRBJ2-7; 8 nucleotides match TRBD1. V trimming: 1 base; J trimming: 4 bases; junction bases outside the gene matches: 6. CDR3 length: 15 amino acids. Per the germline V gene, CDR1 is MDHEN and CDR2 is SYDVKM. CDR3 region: CASSLLSGGRYEQYF. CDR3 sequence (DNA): TGTGCCAGCAGTTTATTATCAGGGGGCAGATACGAGCAGTACTTC.

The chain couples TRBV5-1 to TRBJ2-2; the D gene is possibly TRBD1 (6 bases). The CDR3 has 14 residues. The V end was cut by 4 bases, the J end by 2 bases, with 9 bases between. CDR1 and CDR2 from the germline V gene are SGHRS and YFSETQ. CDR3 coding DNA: TGCGCCAGCAGCCCGGGACAAAACACCGGGGAGCTGTTTTTT. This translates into CASSPGQNTGELFF.

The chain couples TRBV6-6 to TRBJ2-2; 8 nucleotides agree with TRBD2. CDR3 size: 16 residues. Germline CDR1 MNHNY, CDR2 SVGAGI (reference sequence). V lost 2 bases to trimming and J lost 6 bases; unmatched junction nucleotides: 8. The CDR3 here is CASSYPRGGASGELFF. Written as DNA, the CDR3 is TGTGCCAGCAGTTACCCCCGGGGGGGAGCGTCCGGGGAGCTGTTTTTT.

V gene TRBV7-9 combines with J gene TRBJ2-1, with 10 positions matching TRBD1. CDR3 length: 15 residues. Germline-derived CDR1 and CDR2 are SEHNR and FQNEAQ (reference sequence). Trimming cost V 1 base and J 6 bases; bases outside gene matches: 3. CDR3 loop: CASSLVGDRGNEQFF. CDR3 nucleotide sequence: TGTGCCAGCAGCTTAGTAGGGGACAGGGGCAATGAGCAGTTCTTC.

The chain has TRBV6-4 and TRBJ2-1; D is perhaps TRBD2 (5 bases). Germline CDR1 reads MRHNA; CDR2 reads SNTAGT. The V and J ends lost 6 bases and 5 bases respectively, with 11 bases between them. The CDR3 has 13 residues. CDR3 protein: CASSESGNNEQFF. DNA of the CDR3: TGTGCCAGCAGCGAGAGCGGAAACAATGAGCAGTTCTTC.

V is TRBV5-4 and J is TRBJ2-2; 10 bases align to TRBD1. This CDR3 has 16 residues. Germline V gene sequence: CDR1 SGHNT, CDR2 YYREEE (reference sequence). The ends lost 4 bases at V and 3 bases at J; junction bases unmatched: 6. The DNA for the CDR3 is TGTGCCAGCAGCGAGGGCGGACAGGGGGACACCGGGGAGCTGTTTTTT. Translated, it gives CASSEGGQGDTGELFF.

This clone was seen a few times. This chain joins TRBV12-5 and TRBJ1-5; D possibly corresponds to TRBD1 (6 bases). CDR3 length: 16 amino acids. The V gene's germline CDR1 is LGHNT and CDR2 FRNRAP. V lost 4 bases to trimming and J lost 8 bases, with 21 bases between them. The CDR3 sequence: CASGSHTGFTLEPQHF. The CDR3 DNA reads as TGTGCTAGTGGTTCCCACACAGGGTTCACGCTTGAGCCCCAGCATTTT.

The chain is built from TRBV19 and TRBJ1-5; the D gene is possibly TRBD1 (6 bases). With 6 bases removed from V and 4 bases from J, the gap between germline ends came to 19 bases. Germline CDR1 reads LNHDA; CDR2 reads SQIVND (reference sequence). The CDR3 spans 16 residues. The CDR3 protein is CASSPSGAGANQPQHF. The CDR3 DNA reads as TGTGCCAGTAGCCCCTCCGGGGCAGGGGCGAATCAGCCCCAGCATTTT.

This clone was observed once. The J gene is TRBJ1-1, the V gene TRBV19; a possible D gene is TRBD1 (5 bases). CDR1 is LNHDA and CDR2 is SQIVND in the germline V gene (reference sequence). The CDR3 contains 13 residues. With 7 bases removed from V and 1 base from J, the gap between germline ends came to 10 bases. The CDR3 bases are TGTGCCAGTACTAAAGACAGGAACACTGAAGCTTTCTTT. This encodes CASTKDRNTEAFF.

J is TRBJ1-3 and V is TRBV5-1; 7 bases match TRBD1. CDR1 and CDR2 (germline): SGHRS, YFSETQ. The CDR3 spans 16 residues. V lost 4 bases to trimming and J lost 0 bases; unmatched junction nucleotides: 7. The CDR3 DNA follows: TGCGCCAGCAGCCGCGGGGACAGTCTCTCTGGAAACACCATATATTTT. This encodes CASSRGDSLSGNTIYF.

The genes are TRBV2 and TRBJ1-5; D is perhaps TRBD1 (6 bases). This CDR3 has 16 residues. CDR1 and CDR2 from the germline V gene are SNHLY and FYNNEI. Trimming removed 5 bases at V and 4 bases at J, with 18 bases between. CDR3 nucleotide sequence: TGTGCCAGCAGTTCGGATGGCGGGGGACAAAATCAGCCCCAGCATTTT. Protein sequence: CASSSDGGGQNQPQHF. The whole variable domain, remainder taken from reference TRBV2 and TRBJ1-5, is EPEVTQTPSHQVTQMGQEVILRCVPISNHLYFYWYRQILGQKVEFLVSFYNNEISEKSEIFDDQFSVERPDGSNFTLKIRSTKLEDSAMYFCASSSDGGGQNQPQHFGDGTRLSIL.

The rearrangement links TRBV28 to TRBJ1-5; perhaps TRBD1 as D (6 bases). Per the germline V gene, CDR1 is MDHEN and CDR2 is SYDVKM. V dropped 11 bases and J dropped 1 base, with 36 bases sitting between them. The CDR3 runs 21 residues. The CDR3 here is CALYQLVQRGHVYVSNQPQHF. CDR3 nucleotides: TGTGCCCTATACCAACTCGTGCAACGGGGACACGTTTATGTAAGCAATCAGCCCCAGCATTTT.

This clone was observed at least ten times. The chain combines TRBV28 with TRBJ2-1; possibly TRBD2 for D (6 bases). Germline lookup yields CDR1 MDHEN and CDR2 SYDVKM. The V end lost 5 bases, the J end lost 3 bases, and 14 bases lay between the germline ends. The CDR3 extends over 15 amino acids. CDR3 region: CASSPRGSRYNEQFF. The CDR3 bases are TGTGCCAGCAGTCCCCGGGGGAGCCGCTACAATGAGCAGTTCTTC.

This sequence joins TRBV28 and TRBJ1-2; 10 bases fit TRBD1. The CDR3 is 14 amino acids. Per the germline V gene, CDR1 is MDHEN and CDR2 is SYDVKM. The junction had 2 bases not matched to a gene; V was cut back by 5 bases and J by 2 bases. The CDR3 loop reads CASSTGQGNYGYTF. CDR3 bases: TGTGCCAGCAGTACGGGACAGGGGAACTATGGCTACACCTTC.

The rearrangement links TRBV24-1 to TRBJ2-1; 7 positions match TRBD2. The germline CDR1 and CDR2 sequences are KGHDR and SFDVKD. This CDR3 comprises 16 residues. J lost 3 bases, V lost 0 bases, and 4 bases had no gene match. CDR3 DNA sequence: TGTGCCACCAGTGATTTGGAGGGAGGGGACTACAATGAGCAGTTCTTC. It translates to CATSDLEGGDYNEQFF.